This T cell receptor beta chain was profiled in a study of cytotoxic CD8 clonotypes in ibrutinib-treated CLL. Study overall: Across the patients, roughly 10 were relapsed/refractory, more than 14 treatment-naive and 17 to 18 IGHV unmutated.

The J segment lost 2 bases and the V segment lost 3 bases, leaving 8 bases of the junction unmatched. Germline values: CDR1 SNHLY, CDR2 FYNNEI. The CDR3 totals 17 residues. Libraries were prepared by immunoSEQ multiplex PCR; TCRdb keeps only in-frame clonotypes and omits some of them. The data contain approximately 150,000 clones, under 90% of them singletons. Notes on this clone: Antigen unknown.

Study results and caveats: Clonality measured at baseline exceeded age-matched healthy donors, tracking circulating CD8+ T-cell counts.

The sample here was PBMCs, taken after 24 months of ibrutinib treatment. The V gene is TRBV2, the J gene TRBJ2-3; TRBD2 agrees at 10 bases. This sequence originates from a human donor with chronic lymphocytic leukemia. The CDR3 DNA follows: TGTGCCAGCAGTGACCCAGCGGGGGGGACGCCCACAGATACGCAGTATTTT. Amino acids: CASSDPAGGTPTDTQYF.